Below, 2 T cell receptor beta chains from the same sample are listed, as sequenced in a study of T cell responses to AZD1222 COVID-19 vaccine. Sequenced by immunoSEQ multiplex PCR; TCRdb stores in-frame clones only, minus some. This sample carries fewer than 200,000 clones, 90% to 95% of them seen once, and the ten largest clones take roughly 1.5%. Sample: peripheral blood, taken 28 days after the second AZD1222 dose. Source of these receptors: an adult who received the AZD1222 COVID-19 vaccine.

The chain carries TRBV7-2 and TRBJ2-5; D is undetermined. Trimming took off 2 bases at V and 4 bases at J, with 5 bases between the two ends. Germline-derived CDR1 and CDR2 are SGHTA and FQGNSA. The CDR3 has 12 residues. The chain's CDR3 is CASSLLLETQYF. CDR3 coding DNA: TGTGCCAGCAGCTTACTCCTAGAGACCCAGTACTTC.

The genes are TRBV19 and TRBJ1-3; D call uncertain. The CDR3 sequence is 15 residues long. Germline V gene lookup returns CDR1 LNHDA and CDR2 SQIVND (reference sequence). Trimming removed 5 bases at V and 0 bases at J, with 11 bases between. The CDR3 sequence is CASSLHTTSGNTIYF. The DNA of the CDR3 is TGTGCCAGTAGTCTCCACACGACCTCTGGAAACACCATATATTTT.